Sequencing of this T cell receptor (beta chain) was carried out in a study of T cell changes during pregnancy in multiple sclerosis. Only in-frame clones appear in the TCRdb table, and some are missing; sequencing was by immunoSEQ multiplex PCR. The sample lists 45,000 to 65,000 clones, about 93% occurring once. Germline CDR1 MNHEY, CDR2 SVGAGI. The CDR3 covers 15 residues. V lost 7 bases and J lost 5; bases outside the gene matches: 9. This chain uses TRBV6-5 with TRBJ2-5; 11 nucleotides agree with TRBD2. The sequencing here drew on CD4+ T cells from peripheral blood mononuclear cells, taken in the second trimester of pregnancy. This TCR derives from a female donor with multiple sclerosis, enrolled in a pregnancy study. The CDR3 loop is CASTRSGGAGETQYF. The CDR3 DNA reads TGTGCCAGCACCCGTAGCGGGGGGGCCGGGGAGACCCAGTACTTC.